The clone carrying this TCR beta chain was seen a handful of times. Its target is unknown. The authors incorporated unique molecular identifiers into the TCR beta cDNA libraries. The authors obtained 400,000 to 600,000 cDNA molecules from about 0.94 to 9.7 million T cells. TCRdb fed the PCR reads into MiXCR, producing one record per CDR3 protein. This table holds some 890,000 distinct CDR3 sequences, around 50% found once. The sample comes from a study of post-analysis software for immune sequencing data. Study details: As for disease course, relapsing-remitting, secondary progressive and progressive-relapsing multiple sclerosis were all included. Findings of the study overall: Analysis by F measure revealed that same-batch samples clustered strongly together. Four or five TRBV segments (TRBV5-6, TRBV5-1 and TRBV20-1 among them) occurred more frequently in patients than in controls. Significantly decreased normalized Chao1 diversity was recorded for multiple sclerosis patients relative to controls.

Germline CDR1 SGHTA, CDR2 FQGTGA. Between the trimmed V and J ends, which lost 4 bases and 1 base, there was a span of 10 bases. The CDR3 loop spans 14 amino acids. Sequencing was done on a sample of blood. The TCR sequence derives from a girl aged 10 to 17 with multiple sclerosis. The chain uses TRBV7-3 and TRBJ1-1; possible D gene TRBD1, 6 bases. DNA for the CDR3: TGTGCCAGCAGCTCAGGGGCAGGGAACACTGAAGCTTTCTTT. Its protein is CASSSGAGNTEAFF.